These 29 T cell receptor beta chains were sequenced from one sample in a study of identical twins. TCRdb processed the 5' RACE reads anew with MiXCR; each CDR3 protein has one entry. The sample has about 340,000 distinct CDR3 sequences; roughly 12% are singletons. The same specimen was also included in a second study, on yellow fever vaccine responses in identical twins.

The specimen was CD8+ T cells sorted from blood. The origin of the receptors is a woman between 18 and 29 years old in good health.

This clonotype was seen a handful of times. The chain's CDR3 is CASSKRRQGRDYGYTF. CDR3 nucleotide sequence: TGTGCCAGCAGCAAGAGGAGACAGGGTAGAGACTATGGCTACACCTTC. This chain links TRBV27 with TRBJ1-2, with 7 bases fitting TRBD1. This CDR3 has 16 residues. Trimming removed 6 bases from V and 3 bases from J; junction bases left unmatched: 13. Germline assignment: CDR1 MNHEY and CDR2 SMNVEV (reference sequence).

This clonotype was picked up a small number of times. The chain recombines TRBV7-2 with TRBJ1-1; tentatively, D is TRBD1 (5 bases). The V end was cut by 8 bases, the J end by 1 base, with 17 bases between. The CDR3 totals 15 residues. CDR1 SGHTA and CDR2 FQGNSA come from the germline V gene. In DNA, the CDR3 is TGTGCCAGCTCCCCGACGGGCAGGGCGAACACTGAAGCTTTCTTT. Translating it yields CASSPTGRANTEAFF.

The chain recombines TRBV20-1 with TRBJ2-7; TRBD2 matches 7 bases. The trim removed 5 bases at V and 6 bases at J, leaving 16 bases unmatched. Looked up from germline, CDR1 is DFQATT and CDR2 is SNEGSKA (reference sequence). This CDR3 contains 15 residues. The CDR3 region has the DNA TGCAGTGCTGAAGCAGCAACTAGCGCCCCTCCCGAGCAGTACTTC. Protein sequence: CSAEAATSAPPEQYF.

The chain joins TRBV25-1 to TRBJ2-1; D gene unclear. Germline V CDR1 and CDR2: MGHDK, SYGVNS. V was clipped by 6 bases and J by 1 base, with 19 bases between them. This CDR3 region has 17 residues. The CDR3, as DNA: TGTGCCAGCAGCGTGCCTTCTTCGGATGAATCCTACAATGAGCAGTTCTTC. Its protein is CASSVPSSDESYNEQFF.

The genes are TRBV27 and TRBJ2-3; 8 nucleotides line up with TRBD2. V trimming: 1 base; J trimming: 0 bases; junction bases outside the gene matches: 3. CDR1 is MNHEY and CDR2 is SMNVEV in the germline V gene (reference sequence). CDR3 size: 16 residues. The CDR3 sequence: CASSLYPSGSTDTQYF. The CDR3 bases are TGTGCCAGCAGTTTATACCCTAGCGGGAGCACAGATACGCAGTATTTT.

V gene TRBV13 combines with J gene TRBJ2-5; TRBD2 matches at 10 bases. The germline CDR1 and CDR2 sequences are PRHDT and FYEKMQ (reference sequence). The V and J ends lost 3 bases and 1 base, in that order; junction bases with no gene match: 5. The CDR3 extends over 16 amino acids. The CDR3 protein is CASSLGTSVSQETQYF. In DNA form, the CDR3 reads TGTGCCAGCAGCTTGGGGACTAGCGTATCCCAAGAGACCCAGTACTTC.

The CDR3 nucleotides read TGTGCCAGCAGCGTAGGGGCCCTGGGGCGGGGAAGCTCCTACGAGCAGTACTTC. Translated: CASSVGALGRGSSYEQYF. This chain connects TRBV9 to TRBJ2-7, with D maybe TRBD2 (6 bases). This CDR3 contains 18 residues. Trimming removed 0 bases from V and 0 bases from J, with 19 bases in between. Germline CDR1 and CDR2: SGDLS and YYNGEE.

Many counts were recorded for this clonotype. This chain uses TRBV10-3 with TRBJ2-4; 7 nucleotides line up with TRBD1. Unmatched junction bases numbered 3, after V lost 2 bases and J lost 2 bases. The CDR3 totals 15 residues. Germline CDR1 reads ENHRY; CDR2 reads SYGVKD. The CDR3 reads CAISEDREPKNIQYF. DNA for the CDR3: TGTGCCATCAGTGAGGACAGGGAACCCAAAAACATTCAGTACTTC.

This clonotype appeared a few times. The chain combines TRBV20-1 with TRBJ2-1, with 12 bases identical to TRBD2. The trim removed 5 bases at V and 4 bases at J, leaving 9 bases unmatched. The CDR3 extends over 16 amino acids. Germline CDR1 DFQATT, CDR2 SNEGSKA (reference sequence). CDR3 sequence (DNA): TGCAGTGCTCTTGCCTCGACTAGCGGGAGATACAATGAGCAGTTCTTC. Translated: CSALASTSGRYNEQFF.

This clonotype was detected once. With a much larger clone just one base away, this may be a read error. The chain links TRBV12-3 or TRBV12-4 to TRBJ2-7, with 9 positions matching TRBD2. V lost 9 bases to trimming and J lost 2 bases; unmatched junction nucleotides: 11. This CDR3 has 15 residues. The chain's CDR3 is CARSPAAGGPYEQYF. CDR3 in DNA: TGTGCCAGAAGTCCCGCGGCGGGAGGGCCCTACGAGCAGTACTTC.

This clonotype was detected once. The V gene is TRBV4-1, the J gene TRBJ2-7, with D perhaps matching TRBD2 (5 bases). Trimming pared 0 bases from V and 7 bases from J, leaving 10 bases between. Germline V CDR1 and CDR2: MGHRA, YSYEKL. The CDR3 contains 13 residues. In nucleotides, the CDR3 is TGCGCCAGCAGCCAAGAAGGCGGGTGGGAGCAGTACGTC. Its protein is CASSQEGGWEQYV.

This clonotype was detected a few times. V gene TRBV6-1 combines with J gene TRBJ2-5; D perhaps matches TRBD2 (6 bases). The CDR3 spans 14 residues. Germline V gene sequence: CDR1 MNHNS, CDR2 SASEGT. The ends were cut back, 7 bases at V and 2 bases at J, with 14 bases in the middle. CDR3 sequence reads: CASTHGAGQETQYF. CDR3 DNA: TGTGCCAGCACCCACGGTGCGGGACAAGAGACCCAGTACTTC.

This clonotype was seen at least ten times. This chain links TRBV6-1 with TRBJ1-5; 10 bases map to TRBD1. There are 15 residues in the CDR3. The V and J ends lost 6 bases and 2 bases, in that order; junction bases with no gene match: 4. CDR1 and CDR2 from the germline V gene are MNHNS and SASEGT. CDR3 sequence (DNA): TGTGCCAGCAGGGTCGGACAGGGGGGCAATCAGCCCCAGCATTTT. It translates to CASRVGQGGNQPQHF.

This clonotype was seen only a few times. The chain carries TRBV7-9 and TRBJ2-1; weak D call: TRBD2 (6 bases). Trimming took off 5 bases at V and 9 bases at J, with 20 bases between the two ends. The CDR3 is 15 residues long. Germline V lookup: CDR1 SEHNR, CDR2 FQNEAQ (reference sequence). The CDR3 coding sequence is TGTGCCAGCAGCCCCTCGACGGGAGTTAATCGTGAGCAGTTCTTC. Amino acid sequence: CASSPSTGVNREQFF.

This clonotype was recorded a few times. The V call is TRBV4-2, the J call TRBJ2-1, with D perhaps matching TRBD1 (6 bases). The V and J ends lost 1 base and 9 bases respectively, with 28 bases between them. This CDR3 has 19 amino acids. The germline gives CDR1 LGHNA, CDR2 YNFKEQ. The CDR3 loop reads CASSQVPLTLPTGFGEQFF. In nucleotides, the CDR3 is TGTGCCAGCAGCCAAGTCCCACTCACTCTCCCCACAGGGTTTGGTGAGCAGTTCTTC.

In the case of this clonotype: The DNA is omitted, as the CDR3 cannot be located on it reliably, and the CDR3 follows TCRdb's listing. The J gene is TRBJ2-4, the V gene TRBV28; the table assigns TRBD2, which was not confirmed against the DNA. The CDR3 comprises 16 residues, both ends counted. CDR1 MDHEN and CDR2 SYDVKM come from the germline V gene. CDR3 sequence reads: CASSFGEGRTYDIQYF.

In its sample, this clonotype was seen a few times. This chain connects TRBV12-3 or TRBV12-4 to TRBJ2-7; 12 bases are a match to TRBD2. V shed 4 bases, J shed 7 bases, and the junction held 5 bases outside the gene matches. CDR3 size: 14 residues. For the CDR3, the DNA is TGTGCCAGCAGTTCTAGCGGGAGGGCGGGGGAGCAGTACTTC. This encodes CASSSSGRAGEQYF.

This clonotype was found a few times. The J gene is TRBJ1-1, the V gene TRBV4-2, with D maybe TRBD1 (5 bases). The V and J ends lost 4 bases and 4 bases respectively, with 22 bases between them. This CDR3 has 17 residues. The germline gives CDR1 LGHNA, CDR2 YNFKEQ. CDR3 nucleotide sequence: TGTGCCAGCAGCCTCGTCCCCCTGTCAGGGAATCTCACTGAAGCTTTCTTT. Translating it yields CASSLVPLSGNLTEAFF.

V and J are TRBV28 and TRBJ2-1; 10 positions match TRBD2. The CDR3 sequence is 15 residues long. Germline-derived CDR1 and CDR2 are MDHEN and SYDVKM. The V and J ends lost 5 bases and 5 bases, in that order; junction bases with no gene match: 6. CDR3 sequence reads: CASSQLAGLDNEQFF. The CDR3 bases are TGTGCCAGCAGTCAACTAGCGGGACTCGACAATGAGCAGTTCTTC. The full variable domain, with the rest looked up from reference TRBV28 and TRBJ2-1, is DVKVTQSSRYLVKRTGEKVFLECVQDMDHENMFWYRQDPGLGLRLIYFSYDVKMKEKGDIPEGYSVSREKKERFSLILESASTNQTSMYLCASSQLAGLDNEQFFGPGTRLTVL.

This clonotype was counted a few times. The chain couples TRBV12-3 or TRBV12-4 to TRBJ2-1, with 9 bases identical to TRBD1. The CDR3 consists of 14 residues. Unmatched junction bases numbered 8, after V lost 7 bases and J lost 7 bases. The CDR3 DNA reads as TGTGCCAGCATTGGGACAGGGAGTAAAAATGAGCAGTTCTTC. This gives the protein CASIGTGSKNEQFF.

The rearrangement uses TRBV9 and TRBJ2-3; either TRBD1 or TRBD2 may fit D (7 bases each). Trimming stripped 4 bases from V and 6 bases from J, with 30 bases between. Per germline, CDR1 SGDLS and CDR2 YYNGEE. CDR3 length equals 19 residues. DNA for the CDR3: TGTGCCAGCAGCCGACCTCAGGGGGGGCACGGGGGCCCTTCTGATACGCAGTATTTT. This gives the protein CASSRPQGGHGGPSDTQYF.

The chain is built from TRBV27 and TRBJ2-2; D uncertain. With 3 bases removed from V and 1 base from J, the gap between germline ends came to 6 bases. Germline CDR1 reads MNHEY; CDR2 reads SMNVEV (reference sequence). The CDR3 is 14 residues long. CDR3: CASSFLGNTGELFF. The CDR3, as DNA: TGTGCCAGCAGTTTTCTGGGGAACACCGGGGAGCTGTTTTTT.

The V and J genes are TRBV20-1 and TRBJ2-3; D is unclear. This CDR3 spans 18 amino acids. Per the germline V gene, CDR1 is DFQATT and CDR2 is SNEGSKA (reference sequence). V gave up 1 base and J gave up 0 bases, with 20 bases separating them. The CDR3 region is CSARAPPRPTFSTDTQYF. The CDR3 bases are TGCAGTGCTAGAGCCCCGCCGAGGCCTACTTTTAGCACAGATACGCAGTATTTT.

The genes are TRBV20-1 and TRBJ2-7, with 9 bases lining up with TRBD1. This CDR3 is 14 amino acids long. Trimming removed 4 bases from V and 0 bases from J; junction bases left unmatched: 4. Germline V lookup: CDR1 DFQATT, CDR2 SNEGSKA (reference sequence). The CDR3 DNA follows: TGCAGTGCTACCGACAGGGGGAGCTCCTACGAGCAGTACGTC. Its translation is CSATDRGSSYEQYV.

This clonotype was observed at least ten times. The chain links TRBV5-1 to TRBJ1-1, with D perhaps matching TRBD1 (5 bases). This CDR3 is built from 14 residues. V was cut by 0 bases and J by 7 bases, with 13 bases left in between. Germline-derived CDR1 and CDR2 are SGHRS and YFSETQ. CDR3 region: CASSLAGREGEAFF. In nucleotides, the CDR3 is TGCGCCAGCAGCTTGGCCGGCAGGGAGGGTGAAGCTTTCTTT. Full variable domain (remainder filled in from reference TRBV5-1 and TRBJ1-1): KAGVTQTPRYLIKTRGQQVTLSCSPISGHRSVSWYQQTPGQGLQFLFEYFSETQRNKGNFPGRFSGRQFSNSRSEMNVSTLELGDSALYLCASSLAGREGEAFFGQGTRLTVV.

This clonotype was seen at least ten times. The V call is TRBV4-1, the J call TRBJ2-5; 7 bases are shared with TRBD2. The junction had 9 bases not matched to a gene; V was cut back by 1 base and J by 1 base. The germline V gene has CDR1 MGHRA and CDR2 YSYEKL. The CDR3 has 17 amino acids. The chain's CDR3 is CASSQGDFGRFQETQYF. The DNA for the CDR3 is TGCGCCAGCAGCCAAGGGGACTTCGGGAGGTTCCAAGAGACCCAGTACTTC.

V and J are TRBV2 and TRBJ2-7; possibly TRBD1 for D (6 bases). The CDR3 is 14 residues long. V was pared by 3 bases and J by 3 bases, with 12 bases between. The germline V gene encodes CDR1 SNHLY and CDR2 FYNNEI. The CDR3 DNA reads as TGTGCCAGCAGTGACGCGAACAGGGTCTACGAGCAGTACGTC. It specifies CASSDANRVYEQYV.

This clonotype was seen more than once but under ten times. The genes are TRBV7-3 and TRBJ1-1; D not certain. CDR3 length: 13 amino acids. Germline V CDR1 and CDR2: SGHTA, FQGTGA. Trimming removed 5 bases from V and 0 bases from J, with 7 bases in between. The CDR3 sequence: CASSNYMNTEAFF. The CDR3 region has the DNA TGTGCCAGCAGCAATTACATGAACACTGAAGCTTTCTTT.

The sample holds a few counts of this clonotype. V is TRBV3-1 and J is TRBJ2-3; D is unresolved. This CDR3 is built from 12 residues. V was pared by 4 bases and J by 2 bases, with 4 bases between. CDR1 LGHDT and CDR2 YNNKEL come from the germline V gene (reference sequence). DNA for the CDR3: TGTGCCAGCAGCCTCCACACAGATACGCAGTATTTT. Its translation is CASSLHTDTQYF.